This is a list of T cell receptor beta chains from one sample in a study of shared T cell receptors in the human thymus. The assay was immunoSEQ multiplex PCR, and TCRdb's table has in-frame clones only and misses some. The data show approximately 760,000 clones, 70% to 90% seen once. This sample also belongs to another study, concerning human thymus T cells.

Input material: thymocytes. The receptor set was obtained from a girl under three years old with a congenital heart defect. Each CDR3 is given with its conserved first and last residue. Each record gives: D gene, clone size, J gene, V gene, CDR3 protein, CDR3 DNA. A D gene is named only where the DNA matches it firmly. Where a row states a size, it is once, few, many or the class of an expanded clone; other rows omit it.

>TRBD1|NA|TRBJ1-2|TRBV29-1
CSAWTGDGYTF
TGCAGCGCATGGACAGGGGATGGCTACACCTTC
>TRBD1|once|TRBJ1-3|TRBV2
CASAQGVFNSGNTIYF
TGTGCCAGCGCACAGGGGGTATTCAACTCTGGAAACACCATATATTTT
>NA|NA|TRBJ1-2|TRBV27
CASSLRQAQGCTF
TGTGCCAGCAGTCTCCGACAGGCCCAAGGCTGCACCTTC
>TRBD2|NA|TRBJ2-3|TRBV4-1
CASSQAGRAGDGQTDTQYF
TGCGCCAGCAGCCAAGCGGGGAGAGCGGGGGATGGTCAGACAGATACGCAGTATTTT
>NA|NA|TRBJ1-2|TRBV6-1
CASSTTPGLTYGYTF
TGTGCCAGCAGTACTACGCCGGGACTCACTTATGGCTACACCTTC
>TRBD1|NA|TRBJ1-1|TRBV27
CASSLKPQGGNTEAFF
TGTGCCAGCAGTTTGAAACCCCAGGGGGGAAACACTGAAGCTTTCTTT
>TRBD2|NA|TRBJ2-3|TRBV9
CASSESSGAFTDTQYF
TGTGCCAGCAGCGAGAGTAGCGGGGCCTTCACAGATACGCAGTATTTT
>NA|NA|TRBJ1-1|TRBV6-1
CASLITGKAEAFF
TGTGCCAGTTTAATTACAGGGAAGGCTGAAGCTTTCTTT
>NA|NA|TRBJ2-5|TRBV13
CASAPGDQETQYF
TGTGCCAGCGCCCCGGGGGACCAAGAGACCCAGTACTTC
>TRBD1|NA|TRBJ1-2|TRBV7-8
CASSFNLGQGGPYGYTF
TGTGCCAGCAGCTTTAACCTGGGACAGGGGGGTCCCTATGGCTACACCTTC
>TRBD1|NA|TRBJ1-2|TRBV11-2
CASSSRVPGQGYGYTF
TGTGCCAGCAGCTCCCGGGTACCCGGACAGGGCTATGGCTACACCTTC
>NA|NA|TRBJ1-2|TRBV19
CASSIETGRAGKGPRYTF
TGTGCCAGTAGTATAGAGACGGGCAGAGCAGGGAAAGGGCCCCGCTACACCTTC
>NA|NA|TRBJ2-7|TRBV23-1
CASMTCATTEYEQYF
TGCGCCAGCATGACGTGTGCGACTACCGAATACGAGCAGTACTTC
>TRBD1|NA|TRBJ2-3|TRBV7-6
CASSLASRGRSDTQYF
TGTGCCAGCAGCTTAGCGTCCAGGGGGAGATCAGATACGCAGTATTTT
>NA|few|TRBJ2-3|TRBV1
CTSRTSGGGTDTQYF
TGCACCAGCCGTACTAGCGGGGGGGGCACAGATACGCAGTATTTT
>NA|once|TRBJ2-3|TRBV29-1
CSVGGGGPLPTDTQYF
TGCAGCGTTGGCGGGGGCGGCCCACTTCCCACAGATACGCAGTATTTT
>TRBD1|NA|TRBJ1-6|TRBV10-2
CASRPHTGGSYNSPLHF
TGCGCCAGCAGGCCTCATACAGGGGGATCCTATAATTCACCCCTCCACTTT
>NA|few|TRBJ1-3|TRBV5-8
CASSLAPRVRNTIYF
TGTGCCAGCAGCTTGGCCCCCAGGGTTCGAAACACCATATATTTT
>TRBD1|NA|TRBJ2-5|TRBV6-5
CASSPQGTGGDTQYF
TGTGCCAGCAGTCCCCAGGGGACAGGGGGCGACACCCAGTACTTC
>NA|NA|TRBJ1-1|TRBV6-1
CASSEGALGTEAFF
TGTGCCAGCAGTGAAGGAGCGCTGGGCACTGAAGCTTTCTTT
>NA|few|TRBJ1-1|TRBV7-2
CASSLARFGGSTEAFF
TGTGCCAGCAGCTTAGCGCGATTCGGGGGGAGCACTGAAGCTTTCTTT
>NA|NA|TRBJ1-2|TRBV4-3
CASSQDAGLTTDSTTANYGYTF
TGCGCCAGCAGCCAAGATGCTGGACTGACGACCGATTCCACGACGGCGAACTATGGCTACACCTTC
>TRBD1|NA|TRBJ2-7|TRBV7-6
CASSLGGDRASYEQYF
TGTGCCAGCAGCTTAGGGGGGGACAGGGCTTCCTACGAGCAGTACTTC
>TRBD2|NA|TRBJ2-5|TRBV4-2
CASSQVLAGDQETQYF
TGTGCCAGCAGCCAAGTCCTAGCGGGGGATCAAGAGACCCAGTACTTC
>NA|NA|TRBJ2-7|TRBV21-1
CASSKAPRGHGAYEQYF
TGTGCCAGCAGCAAAGCGCCAAGGGGACACGGCGCCTACGAGCAGTACTTC
>TRBD2|NA|TRBJ2-7|TRBV6-5
CASSYPGTSGSYEQYF
TGTGCCAGCAGTTACCCCGGGACTAGCGGATCCTACGAGCAGTACTTC
>TRBD1|few|TRBJ1-2|TRBV6-1
CASSEDMTGNYGYTF
TGTGCCAGCAGTGAAGATATGACAGGGAACTATGGCTACACCTTC
>NA|NA|TRBJ1-5|TRBV19
CASSMRGDGDQPQHF
TGTGCCAGTAGTATGCGGGGTGATGGGGATCAGCCCCAGCATTTT
>NA|NA|TRBJ1-5|TRBV2
CASSWGQHDSNQPQHF
TGTGCCAGCAGTTGGGGGCAGCACGATAGCAATCAGCCCCAGCATTTT
>NA|NA|TRBJ2-7|TRBV27
CASSFNQLSYEQYF
TGTGCCAGCAGTTTTAACCAGTTATCCTACGAGCAGTACTTC
>TRBD1|few|TRBJ1-2|TRBV4-3
CASSQELPGQGDGYTF
TGCGCCAGCAGCCAGGAACTACCGGGACAGGGCGATGGCTACACCTTC
>NA|NA|TRBJ1-1|TRBV5-1
CASSVFQGGYTEAFF
TGCGCCAGCAGCGTCTTCCAGGGTGGGTACACTGAAGCTTTCTTT
>NA|NA|TRBJ2-5|TRBV10-3
CAISVDDQETQYF
TGTGCCATCAGTGTAGATGACCAAGAGACCCAGTACTTC
>NA|NA|TRBJ1-3|TRBV9
CASSPRRRKGNTIYF
TGTGCCAGCAGCCCCCGTCGCAGGAAAGGAAACACCATATATTTT
>TRBD1|NA|TRBJ2-3|TRBV19
CASSIEPGQGADTQYF
TGTGCCAGTAGTATAGAACCGGGACAGGGGGCAGATACGCAGTATTTT
>NA|NA|TRBJ2-7|TRBV10-3
CAIRTGPDYEQYF
TGTGCCATCAGGACAGGTCCCGACTACGAGCAGTACTTC
>TRBD1|few|TRBJ1-4|TRBV5-5
CASSLIQGSEKLFF
TGTGCCAGCAGCTTGATACAGGGGTCTGAAAAACTGTTTTTT
>TRBD1|NA|TRBJ1-5|TRBV19
CASTLDRDRNSNQPQHF
TGTGCCAGTACCCTTGACAGGGACCGTAATAGCAATCAGCCCCAGCATTTT
>NA|NA|TRBJ2-1|TRBV9
CASSPDGARNYNEQFF
TGTGCCAGCAGCCCGGATGGGGCCAGAAATTACAATGAGCAGTTCTTC
>NA|NA|TRBJ2-3|TRBV18
CASSPAYRVLTDTQYF
TGTGCCAGCTCACCTGCTTACAGGGTTCTCACAGATACGCAGTATTTT
>TRBD1|NA|TRBJ2-5|TRBV7-4
CASSWSQGVGETQYF
TGTGCCAGCAGCTGGTCGCAGGGGGTCGGAGAGACCCAGTACTTC
>NA|NA|TRBJ2-3|TRBV28
CASSFPGVVSTDTQYF
TGTGCCAGCAGTTTCCCCGGGGTAGTGAGCACAGATACGCAGTATTTT
>NA|once|TRBJ1-2|TRBV14
CASSQELGQSPSYGYTF
TGTGCCAGCAGCCAAGAATTAGGACAGAGCCCATCCTATGGCTACACCTTC
>TRBD1|NA|TRBJ1-1|TRBV14
CASSLVTGGRTEAFF
TGTGCCAGCAGCCTCGTAACAGGGGGCCGAACTGAAGCTTTCTTT
>TRBD1|NA|TRBJ1-5|TRBV7-2
CASSVRTGGLGNQPQHF
TGTGCCAGCAGCGTCCGGACAGGGGGCTTGGGCAATCAGCCCCAGCATTTT
>TRBD2|NA|TRBJ2-3|TRBV2
CASRPGGLAGLHDTQYF
TGTGCCAGCAGGCCTGGCGGGCTAGCGGGCCTACACGATACGCAGTATTTT
>TRBD1|NA|TRBJ1-6|TRBV25-1
CASSGWDSHNSPLHF
TGTGCCAGCAGTGGGTGGGACAGCCATAATTCACCCCTCCACTTT
>NA|NA|TRBJ1-5|TRBV5-4
CASSLEGMDQPQHF
TGTGCCAGCAGCTTGGAGGGGATGGATCAGCCCCAGCATTTT
>TRBD2|few|TRBJ2-5|TRBV9
CASSVGGGSGGLKETQYF
TGTGCCAGCAGCGTAGGGGGGGGTAGCGGGGGCCTTAAAGAGACCCAGTACTTC
>NA|few|TRBJ2-5|TRBV9
CASSVAGLPQETQYF
TGTGCCAGCAGCGTAGCTGGACTGCCTCAAGAGACCCAGTACTTC